This T cell receptor (beta chain) was identified in a study of blood T cell repertoires in COVID-19. Across the study: Spain, Italy and the United States supplied samples that represented acute and convalescent COVID-19. Sources were T cells, B-cell-depleted T cells, or PBMCs; the material itself was cDNA or gDNA.

TCRdb's table, derived via immunoSEQ multiplex PCR, lists solely in-frame clones and lacks some. The table includes 200,000 to 250,000 clones, 65% to 90% detected once. Trimming removed 5 bases at V and 0 bases at J, with 14 bases between. From germline, CDR1 is KGHSH and CDR2 LQKENI. This CDR3 region has 16 residues. Sequenced material: peripheral blood. V and J are TRBV18 and TRBJ2-4, with D maybe TRBD1 (6 bases). The sequence was obtained from a man at least 80 years old with acute or convalescent COVID-19. CDR3 coding DNA: TGTGCCAGCTCAGCCTACAGGGTCGGAGCCAAAAACATTCAGTACTTC. Protein product: CASSAYRVGAKNIQYF.